Below, one TCR beta chain is given with its context. This clone occurred many times. It lacks a known antigen. No qualities accompany the bases; no much larger clone lies one base away. No treatment had been received by any patient before thyroid surgery. Using T-cell receptor beta sequencing, the study looked back at clinical samples from patients collected from about 2011 to 2019. This sample is drawn from a study of metastatic and nonmetastatic thyroid tumors (dated by TCRdb to the early 2020s). General notes on the study: The researchers compared repertoires between peripheral blood samples and tumor or nodule tissue samples from patients with malignant or benign thyroid disease.

Including the terminal cysteine and phenylalanine, the CDR3 comprises 12 residues. The only DNA kept is the CDR3, 36 bases in frame from the first base. CDR1 and CDR2 are drawn from the germline V gene: MGHDK, SYGVNS. V and J are truncated by 7 bases and 7 bases respectively, leaving an intervening sequence of 13 bases. Points the paper makes about the study in general: TCR beta diversity was reported as significantly higher in malignant tumors than in benign nodules, in both blood and tumor samples.

Libraries were made using PCR. The sample was run on an Illumina HiSeq 4000. High-throughput sequencing was used to profile the CDR3 region of the TCR beta-chain in every patient. In the authors' own workflow: CDR3 differences across clinicopathological groups were used to build a classifier for discriminating distant-metastatic papillary thyroid cancer patients. The Shannon index was used to assess repertoire diversity, and the Morisita-Horn index was used to assess tumor-blood repertoire similarity. TCRdb reworked the public reads: Q25 trimming with fastp, MiXCR clone assembly, productive beta chains retained. TCRdb, not the authors, supplied the V and J calls. For this sample there are about 82,000 clones; roughly an eighth appear just once. About 10% of the sample comes from the top ten.

The rearranged segments are TRBV25-1 and TRBJ1-1, with the D gene uncertain. Input material: tumor tissue. This clonotype originated in a female donor with papillary thyroid cancer or a benign thyroid nodule (not recorded which). Some clones in this sample may be carry-over from other donors' samples. The DNA sequence is TGTGCCAGCACCGAAGGACTAGGTGAAGCTTTCTTT. Its protein reads: CASTEGLGEAFF.